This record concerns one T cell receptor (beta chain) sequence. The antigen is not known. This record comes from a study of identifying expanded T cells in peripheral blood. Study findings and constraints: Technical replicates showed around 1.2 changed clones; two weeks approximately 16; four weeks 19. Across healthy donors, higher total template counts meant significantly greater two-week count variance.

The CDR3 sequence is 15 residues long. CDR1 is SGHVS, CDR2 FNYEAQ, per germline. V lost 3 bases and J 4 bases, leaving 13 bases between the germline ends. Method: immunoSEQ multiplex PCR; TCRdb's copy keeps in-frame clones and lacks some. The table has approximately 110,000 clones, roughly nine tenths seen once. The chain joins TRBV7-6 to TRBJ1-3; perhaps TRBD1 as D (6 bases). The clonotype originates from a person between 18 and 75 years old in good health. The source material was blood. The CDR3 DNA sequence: TGTGCCAGCAGCTTGGGGGGCGCGATGGGAAACACCATATATTTT. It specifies CASSLGGAMGNTIYF.